The 24 T cell receptor beta chains below all came from one sample that was sequenced in a study of technical replicates of blood from a handful of donors. Sequencing used immunoSEQ multiplex PCR; TCRdb keeps in-frame clones, though not all of them. The sample lists over 85,000 clones; less than 96% were seen once. Input material: T cells isolated from PBMCs. All receptors derive from a human donor in good health.

The CDR3 loop reads CASSQPGTTNEQFF. CDR3 DNA: TGCGCCAGCAGCCAGCCCGGGACTACCAATGAGCAGTTCTTC. V is TRBV4-1 and J is TRBJ2-1; 7 bases are shared with TRBD2. Germline CDR1 is MGHRA and CDR2 is YSYEKL. This CDR3 has 14 residues. V lost 3 bases, J lost 6 bases, and 5 bases stayed unmatched.

The V gene is TRBV5-4, the J gene TRBJ2-3; a weak D match, TRBD2 (6 bases). The V end was cut by 6 bases, the J end by 0 bases, with 17 bases between. Germline V gene sequence: CDR1 SGHNT, CDR2 YYREEE (reference sequence). The CDR3 sequence is 16 residues long. As DNA, the CDR3 is TGTGCCAGCACCCCGGGGGAGCGGAGGAGCACAGATACGCAGTATTTT. It translates to CASTPGERRSTDTQYF. The whole variable domain, filled in from reference TRBV5-4 and TRBJ2-3, reads ETGVTQSPTHLIKTRGQQVTLRCSSQSGHNTVSWYQQALGQGPQFIFQYYREEENGRGNFPPRFSGLQFPNYSSELNVNALELDDSALYLCASTPGERRSTDTQYFGPGTRLTVL.

The chain joins TRBV6-1 to TRBJ2-1, with 8 nucleotides matching TRBD1. V shed 4 bases, J shed 14 bases, and the junction held 19 bases outside the gene matches. The CDR3 totals 16 residues. From germline, CDR1 is MNHNS and CDR2 SASEGT. The CDR3 spells CASSAQGAGLILREFF. CDR3 bases: TGTGCCAGCAGTGCCCAGGGGGCAGGGCTGATACTTCGGGAGTTCTTC.

The chain uses TRBV19 and TRBJ1-2, with unresolved D. The germline V gene has CDR1 LNHDA and CDR2 SQIVND (reference sequence). The CDR3 is 14 amino acids. V dropped 3 bases and J dropped 4 bases, with 12 bases sitting between them. The CDR3 sequence is CASSIPGWVYGYTF. CDR3 sequence (DNA): TGTGCCAGTAGTATCCCGGGTTGGGTCTATGGCTACACCTTC. Supplemented by reference TRBV19 and TRBJ1-2, the full variable domain reads DGGITQSPKYLFRKEGQNVTLSCEQNLNHDAMYWYRQDPGQGLRLIYYSQIVNDFQKGDIAEGYSVSREKKESFPLTVTSAQKNPTAFYLCASSIPGWVYGYTFGSGTRLTVV.

This sequence joins TRBV19 and TRBJ2-1; 9 bases map to TRBD1. Germline CDR1 and CDR2: LNHDA and SQIVND (reference sequence). The CDR3 is made up of 15 amino acids. The V segment lost 5 bases and the J segment 2 bases; nucleotides outside the gene matches: 4. The CDR3 DNA sequence: TGTGCCAGTAGTGCAGGACAGGGGCCCTACAATGAGCAGTTCTTC. Residues: CASSAGQGPYNEQFF.

The J gene is TRBJ1-5, the V gene TRBV19; a weak D match, TRBD1 (6 bases). V lost 5 bases, J lost 7 bases, and 18 bases lay in between. The CDR3 contains 15 residues. Germline V gene lookup returns CDR1 LNHDA and CDR2 SQIVND (reference sequence). Written as DNA, the CDR3 is TGTGCCAGTAGTGACGGGACATTATTTTGGCAGCCCCAGCATTTT. As protein: CASSDGTLFWQPQHF.

The chain is built from TRBV9 and TRBJ2-7; 7 bases match TRBD2. The ends lost 0 bases at V and 3 bases at J; junction bases unmatched: 3. This CDR3 has 14 amino acids. CDR1 and CDR2 (germline): SGDLS, YYNGEE. The CDR3, as DNA: TGTGCCAGCAGCGTAGCGGGAGGTATCTACGAGCAGTACTTC. This encodes CASSVAGGIYEQYF.

The chain carries TRBV5-1 and TRBJ1-1; D is possibly TRBD1 (5 bases). The CDR3 extends over 14 amino acids. The germline V gene has CDR1 SGHRS and CDR2 YFSETQ. Trimming cost V 5 bases and J 5 bases, with 16 bases left between them. The CDR3 reads CASSIAQEGTEAFF. DNA for the CDR3: TGCGCCAGCAGTATAGCACAGGAGGGAACTGAAGCTTTCTTT.

This chain connects TRBV6-1 to TRBJ1-2, with TRBD1 identical over 7 bases. The CDR3 has 12 amino acids. Germline V gene data show CDR1 as MNHNS and CDR2 as SASEGT. V shed 9 bases, J shed 5 bases, and the junction held 6 bases outside the gene matches. CDR3 region: CASRRQGYGYTF. In DNA form, the CDR3 reads TGTGCCAGTCGGAGACAGGGTTATGGCTACACCTTC.

J is TRBJ2-1 and V is TRBV11-1, with 13 bases aligning to TRBD2. From germline, CDR1 is SGHAT and CDR2 FQDESV (reference sequence). Trimming removed 5 bases from V and 10 bases from J; junction bases left unmatched: 5. The CDR3 extends over 14 amino acids. As DNA, the CDR3 is TGTGCCAGCAGCCGGACTAGCGGGAGAGGCGAGCAGTTCTTC. This gives the protein CASSRTSGRGEQFF.

This sequence joins TRBV19 and TRBJ2-7; weak D call: TRBD1 (6 bases). The germline CDR1 and CDR2 sequences are LNHDA and SQIVND (reference sequence). Trimming shortened V by 7 bases and J by 2 bases, and 15 bases separated the two germline ends. This CDR3 has 14 residues. The CDR3 DNA reads TGTGCCAGTAACTTCCAGGGGTTGGCCTACGAGCAGTACTTC. Translating it yields CASNFQGLAYEQYF.

The genes are TRBV14 and TRBJ2-7; D might be TRBD2 (5 bases). Trimming pared 0 bases from V and 2 bases from J, leaving 11 bases between. Germline CDR1 reads SGHDN; CDR2 reads FVKESK. This CDR3 comprises 15 residues. CDR3 region: CASSQDMGEAYEQYF. The CDR3 DNA is TGTGCCAGCAGCCAAGATATGGGAGAGGCCTACGAGCAGTACTTC.

This chain links TRBV27 with TRBJ2-5; 9 bases align to TRBD1. Germline CDR1 is MNHEY and CDR2 is SMNVEV (reference sequence). The junction had 10 bases not matched to a gene; V was cut back by 7 bases and J by 4 bases. The CDR3 totals 15 residues. Here the CDR3 DNA reads TGTGCCAGCAACTCCAACCCGGACAGGGGAGAGACCCAGTACTTC. Translating it yields CASNSNPDRGETQYF.

This chain uses TRBV4-2 with TRBJ1-1; a weak D match, TRBD1 (5 bases). This CDR3 is 13 amino acids long. CDR1 is LGHNA and CDR2 is YNFKEQ in the germline V gene. Trimming took 1 base from V and 8 from J, leaving 11 bases between them. DNA of the CDR3: TGTGCCAGCAGCCAAGTCCAGGACATGGAAGCTTTCTTT. Translation: CASSQVQDMEAFF.

The gene calls are TRBV5-4 and TRBJ2-1, with 7 nucleotides matching TRBD2. V trimming: 1 base; J trimming: 1 base; junction bases outside the gene matches: 2. The CDR3 contains 15 residues. Germline V gene data show CDR1 as SGHNT and CDR2 as YYREEE (reference sequence). This CDR3 is CASSLTAGSYNEQFF. CDR3 DNA sequence: TGTGCCAGCAGCTTGACAGCGGGGTCCTACAATGAGCAGTTCTTC.

The chain couples TRBV2 to TRBJ2-5, with 8 bases matching TRBD1. The CDR3 extends over 16 amino acids. After removal of 2 bases from V and 5 bases from J, the junction contained 10 bases not matched to a gene. In germline, CDR1 is SNHLY, CDR2 FYNNEI. CDR3 protein: CASSETPGGARETQYF. CDR3 DNA sequence: TGTGCCAGCAGTGAAACGCCAGGGGGCGCGCGGGAGACCCAGTACTTC.

This chain uses TRBV2 with TRBJ2-1; D might be TRBD2 (6 bases). CDR1 SNHLY and CDR2 FYNNEI come from the germline V gene. The CDR3 has 16 residues. The V end lost 2 bases, the J end lost 8 bases, and 19 bases lay between the germline ends. Here the CDR3 reads CASSERAAGPYDEQFF. In DNA, the CDR3 is TGTGCCAGCAGTGAAAGGGCAGCGGGCCCCTATGATGAGCAGTTCTTC.

This chain connects TRBV7-2 to TRBJ1-4; D unresolved. This CDR3 is built from 14 residues. Looked up from germline, CDR1 is SGHTA and CDR2 is FQGNSA. Trimming left V 3 bases short and J 7 bases short, with 12 bases between. CDR3 residues: CASSLARFTEKLFF. The CDR3 bases are TGTGCCAGCAGCTTGGCCAGGTTTACTGAAAAACTGTTTTTT.

The genes are TRBV6-5 and TRBJ2-7, with 9 positions matching TRBD2. From germline, CDR1 is MNHEY and CDR2 SVGAGI. V gave up 5 bases and J gave up 3 bases; unmatched junction bases: 2. There are 13 residues in the CDR3. The CDR3 loop reads CASSQAGGYEQYF. DNA of the CDR3: TGTGCCAGCAGTCAAGCGGGGGGCTACGAGCAGTACTTC.

The chain links TRBV6-1 to TRBJ1-2; 7 nucleotides agree with TRBD1. V lost 4 bases and J lost 4; bases outside the gene matches: 6. The CDR3 totals 14 residues. Germline assignment: CDR1 MNHNS and CDR2 SASEGT. The CDR3, as DNA: TGTGCCAGCAGTGGAGACGGACAGGTCTATGGCTACACCTTC. It specifies CASSGDGQVYGYTF.

This clone was seen only a few times. This rearrangement joins TRBV9 to TRBJ1-5, with a possible D match to TRBD1 (6 bases). This CDR3 is 13 amino acids long. Germline V CDR1 and CDR2: SGDLS, YYNGEE. Trimming took off 2 bases at V and 5 bases at J, with 8 bases between the two ends. CDR3 sequence reads: CASSVDSDQPQHF. As DNA, the CDR3 is TGTGCCAGCAGCGTGGACAGCGATCAGCCCCAGCATTTT.

The chain couples TRBV7-3 to TRBJ1-1; TRBD1 matches 7 bases. With V trimmed by 4 bases and J by 2 bases, 13 bases remained unmatched. Per germline, CDR1 SGHTA and CDR2 FQGTGA. This CDR3 has 17 residues. Written as DNA, the CDR3 is TGTGCCAGCAGCTACTTGCTCCGGGACAGCCATAACACTGAAGCTTTCTTT. Protein product: CASSYLLRDSHNTEAFF.

This chain joins TRBV14 and TRBJ2-3; TRBD1 agrees at 9 bases. V dropped 1 base and J dropped 3; count of bases not matched to a gene: 11. The germline V gene has CDR1 SGHDN and CDR2 FVKESK. The CDR3 has 18 amino acids. CDR3 in DNA: TGTGCCAGCAGCCAAGTATTCGGGACAGGGAAGTTGACAGATACGCAGTATTTT. Encoded protein: CASSQVFGTGKLTDTQYF.

This clone came up once. The chain combines TRBV27 with TRBJ2-5, with unresolved D. V was trimmed by 6 bases and J by 4 bases, leaving 15 bases between them. The CDR3 covers 14 residues. CDR1 is MNHEY and CDR2 is SMNVEV in the germline V gene (reference sequence). CDR3 bases: TGTGCCAGCAGCCCTTCTCCCTCCCCAGAGACCCAGTACTTC. This encodes CASSPSPSPETQYF.